The clone carrying this TCR beta chain was detected many times. Its specificity is not known. This specimen belongs to a study of Graves' ophthalmopathy and Graves' hyperthyroidism. Study conclusions and caveats: Cross-validated, the 13-signature model showed 87.88%/81.08% sensitivity/specificity, and 80%/75% in the test set.

For repertoire sequencing, the TCR beta CDR3 regions were amplified from RNA transcripts. HTBI primers served in a first-round RT-PCR, which a second-round multiplex PCR followed. In TCRdb, the multiplex PCR reads were re-called with MiXCR into one record per CDR3 protein. The repertoire has 300,000 or so distinct CDR3 sequences, 15% to 20% of them found once; the top ten carry 12%. The CDR3 is 13 residues long. V lost 4 bases, J lost 4 bases, and 10 bases lay in between. Active ophthalmopathy (CAS at least 3, NOSPECS at least 4), lasting under 3 months. The V gene is TRBV12-3 or TRBV12-4, the J gene TRBJ1-2; D unclear. This receptor was obtained from an adult man with Graves' ophthalmopathy. Material: peripheral blood. The CDR3 nucleotides are TGTGCCAGCAGTTCCCGTAACCGCTATGGCTACACCTTC. It encodes CASSSRNRYGYTF.